This is a list of T cell receptor beta chains from one sample in a study of blood T cell repertoires in COVID-19. The method was immunoSEQ multiplex PCR; TCRdb's version includes in-frame clones alone and lacks a portion of them. Among approximately 190,000 clones listed, roughly 89% were seen once. Sequencing was performed on PBMCs or T cells enriched from blood (not recorded which). The source is a woman in her 30s who had been exposed to COVID-19. Each CDR3 is given without its conserved first and last residue.

v_call	j_call	cdr3_aa
TRBV5-1	TRBJ2-1	ASSLEISSGEQF
TRBV6-5	TRBJ1-2	ASSYTGMGYT
TRBV7-9	TRBJ1-4	ASSRTAGGASINEKLF
TRBV12-3/TRBV12-4	TRBJ1-1	ASSFGADTEAF
TRBV5-1	TRBJ1-1	ASSLAGRNTEAF
TRBV5-4	TRBJ2-1	ASSAAERGRNEQF
TRBV20-1	TRBJ2-3	SASLAGGPPDTQY
TRBV5-1	TRBJ1-1	ASSLQGGGSTEAF
TRBV2	TRBJ2-3	ASSEAIAGPLTDTQY
TRBV7-9	TRBJ1-2	ASYGTGANYGYT
TRBV13	TRBJ1-3	ASKGALTGNTIY
TRBV27	TRBJ1-1	ASRMTVNTEAF